Listed below are T cell receptor beta chains from one sample, sequenced in a study of blood T cell repertoires in COVID-19. The data were produced by immunoSEQ multiplex PCR, yet TCRdb's version contains in-frame clones alone and is incomplete. The data show under 250,000 clones, more than 85% seen once. The specimen sequenced was peripheral blood. The source is a man in his forties or fifties with acute or convalescent COVID-19. Each CDR3 is given with its conserved first and last residue. Each record gives: D gene, J gene, V gene, clone size, CDR3 DNA, CDR3 protein. D genes are given only for firm matches. Clone sizes are given selectively: once, few, many, or a class where the clone is expanded.

>TRBD1|TRBJ1-6|TRBV9|.
TGTGCCAGCAGCGTAATGCAGGGGGACTCACCCCTCCACTTT
CASSVMQGDSPLHF
>TRBD2|TRBJ2-1|TRBV10-3|.
TGTGCCATCAACCCAGATTCCGGACTAGCGGGAGGAAATGAGCAGTTCTTC
CAINPDSGLAGGNEQFF
>TRBD1|TRBJ1-3|TRBV19|.
TGTGCCAGTAGTATAGGGGACAGGGGGCAGAGTGGAAACACCATATATTTT
CASSIGDRGQSGNTIYF
>.|TRBJ1-1|TRBV10-1|.
TGCGCCAGCAGTGAACAGAACACTGAAGCTTTCTTT
CASSEQNTEAFF
>.|TRBJ1-1|TRBV7-9|.
TGTGCCAGCAGCTTAGAACAGATTGAAGCTTTCTTT
CASSLEQIEAFF
>.|TRBJ1-4|TRBV30|.
TGTGCCTGGAGCGGAGCATTTGAAAAACTGTTTTTT
CAWSGAFEKLFF
>TRBD1|TRBJ2-1|TRBV2|.
TGTGCCACCCGACAGGGGCTCGGCAATGAGCAGTTCTTC
CATRQGLGNEQFF
>.|TRBJ2-7|TRBV3-1/TRBV3-2|.
TGTGCCAGCAGCCAAGTTTCTGGGACACCCTACGAGCAGTACTTC
CASSQVSGTPYEQYF
>TRBD1|TRBJ2-7|TRBV11-1|once
TGTGCCAGCAGCCCCGGGACAGACTTCGAGCAGTACTTC
CASSPGTDFEQYF
>TRBD1|TRBJ1-6|TRBV18|.
TGTGCCAGCTCACCAGGGGGACAGTACAATTCACCCCTCCACTTT
CASSPGGQYNSPLHF